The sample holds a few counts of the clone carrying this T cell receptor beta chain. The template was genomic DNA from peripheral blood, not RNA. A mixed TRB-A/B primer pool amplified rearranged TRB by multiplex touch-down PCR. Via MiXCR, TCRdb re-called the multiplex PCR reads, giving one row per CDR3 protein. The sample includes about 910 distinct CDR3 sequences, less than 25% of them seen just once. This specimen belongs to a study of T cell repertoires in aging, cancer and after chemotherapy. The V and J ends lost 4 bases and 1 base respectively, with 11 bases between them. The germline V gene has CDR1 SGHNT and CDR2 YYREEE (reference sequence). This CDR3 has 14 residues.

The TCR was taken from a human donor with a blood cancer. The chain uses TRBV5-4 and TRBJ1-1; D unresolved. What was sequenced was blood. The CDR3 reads CASSRDEQNTEAFF. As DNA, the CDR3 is TGTGCCAGCAGCCGGGATGAGCAGAACACTGAAGCTTTCTTT.